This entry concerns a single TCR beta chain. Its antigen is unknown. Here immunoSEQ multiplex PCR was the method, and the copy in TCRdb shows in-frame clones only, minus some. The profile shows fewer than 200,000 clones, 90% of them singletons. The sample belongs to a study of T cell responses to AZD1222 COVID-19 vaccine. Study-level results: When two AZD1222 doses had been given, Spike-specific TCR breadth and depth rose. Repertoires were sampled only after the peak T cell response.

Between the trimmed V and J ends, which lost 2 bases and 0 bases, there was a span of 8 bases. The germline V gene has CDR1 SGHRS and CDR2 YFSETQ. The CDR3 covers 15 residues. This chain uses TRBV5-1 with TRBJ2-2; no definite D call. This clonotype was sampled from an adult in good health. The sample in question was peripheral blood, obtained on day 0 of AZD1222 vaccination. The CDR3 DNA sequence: TGCGCCAGCAGCTTTTCGGGCCCGAACACCGGGGAGCTGTTTTTT. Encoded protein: CASSFSGPNTGELFF.